These 22 T cell receptor beta chains were sequenced from one sample in a study of blood T cell repertoires in COVID-19. Profiled with immunoSEQ multiplex PCR; TCRdb holds only in-frame clones, not every one. Of around 200,000 clones listed, 85% are singletons. The sequenced sample was PBMCs or T cells enriched from blood (not recorded which). Source of these receptors: a man in his forties who had recovered from COVID-19.

The chain has TRBV5-1 and TRBJ1-6; D not certain. CDR3 size: 15 residues. Trimming removed 5 bases from V and 7 bases from J, with 16 bases in between. In germline, CDR1 is SGHRS, CDR2 YFSETQ. The CDR3 DNA is TGCGCCAGCAGGCCAAACGAGATTCCAAATTCACCCCTCCACTTT. Protein sequence: CASRPNEIPNSPLHF.

A few counts support this clone. The chain has TRBV6-5 and TRBJ1-1; 7 nucleotides match TRBD1. In germline, CDR1 is MNHEY, CDR2 SVGAGI. With V trimmed by 6 bases and J by 1 base, 5 bases remained unmatched. CDR3 length: 14 amino acids. CDR3: CASSRNRGNTEAFF. CDR3 coding DNA: TGTGCCAGCAGCCGAAACAGGGGGAACACTGAAGCTTTCTTT.

The chain couples TRBV4-1 to TRBJ2-7, with a possible D match to TRBD2 (6 bases). The CDR3 consists of 16 residues. The germline V gene encodes CDR1 MGHRA and CDR2 YSYEKL. The V gene lost 1 base and the J gene lost 3 bases, with 16 bases spanning the gap. CDR3 sequence reads: CASSQASAGYNYEQYF. CDR3 nucleotide sequence: TGCGCCAGCAGCCAAGCCTCGGCGGGATATAACTACGAGCAGTACTTC.

The chain carries TRBV5-5 and TRBJ2-7; 11 bases fit TRBD2. The germline V gene encodes CDR1 SGHKS and CDR2 YYEKEE (reference sequence). The CDR3 length is 14 residues. With V trimmed by 4 bases and J by 5 bases, 5 bases remained unmatched. CDR3 residues: CASSPRLAGNEQYF. In nucleotides, the CDR3 is TGTGCCAGCAGCCCGCGACTAGCGGGAAACGAGCAGTACTTC.

The chain joins TRBV5-1 to TRBJ1-4; 9 bases align to TRBD1. V trimming: 4 bases; J trimming: 5 bases; junction bases outside the gene matches: 6. The CDR3 contains 15 residues. The germline V gene encodes CDR1 SGHRS and CDR2 YFSETQ. The CDR3 nucleotides are TGCGCCAGCAGCGTCACAGGGGGCAGAAATGAAAAACTGTTTTTT. Encoded protein: CASSVTGGRNEKLFF.

J is TRBJ1-2 and V is TRBV7-3, with 9 bases that match TRBD1. Germline V gene data show CDR1 as SGHTA and CDR2 as FQGTGA. Germline trimming cut 5 bases from V and 4 bases from J; bases unmatched to any gene: 8. The CDR3 is made up of 15 amino acids. This chain's CDR3 is CASSAAPGQGYGYTF. The CDR3 DNA sequence: TGTGCCAGCAGCGCAGCCCCGGGACAGGGCTATGGCTACACCTTC.

The chain couples TRBV10-3 to TRBJ2-7, with D maybe TRBD1 (6 bases). The germline V and J ends were trimmed by 5 bases and 4 bases, with 12 bases remaining between them. The CDR3 length is 13 residues. Per germline, CDR1 ENHRY and CDR2 SYGVKD. As DNA, the CDR3 is TGTGCCATCAGTTCAGGGGCTAAGTACGAGCAGTACTTC. This sequence encodes CAISSGAKYEQYF.

As regards this clone: Additional DNA sequences in this sample encode the identical CDR3. The J gene is TRBJ2-2, the V gene TRBV5-1; maybe TRBD2 (5 bases). The germline V gene encodes CDR1 SGHRS and CDR2 YFSETQ. Trimming took off 0 bases at V and 5 bases at J, with 5 bases between the two ends. The CDR3 contains 13 residues. DNA for the CDR3: TGCGCCAGCAGCTTGGCGGGGACCGGGGAGCTGTTTTTT. It yields the protein CASSLAGTGELFF.

This clone was counted between two and nine times. V usage is TRBV6-5 and J usage is TRBJ2-7; TRBD1 agrees at 7 bases. CDR1 and CDR2 from the germline V gene are MNHEY and SVGAGI. There are 13 residues in the CDR3. J gave up 6 bases and V 2 bases, and 4 bases lay outside the gene matches. CDR3: CASSYGSGGEQYF. For the CDR3, the DNA is TGTGCCAGCAGTTACGGGTCAGGGGGCGAGCAGTACTTC.

This rearrangement joins TRBV5-5 to TRBJ2-1; 11 bases are a match to TRBD2. The germline V gene encodes CDR1 SGHKS and CDR2 YYEKEE (reference sequence). The CDR3 length is 18 residues. The V and J ends lost 6 bases and 1 base, in that order; junction bases with no gene match: 12. The CDR3 is CASTLLTVAGGSYNEQFF. The DNA for the CDR3 is TGTGCCAGCACCCTTTTGACGGTAGCGGGAGGGTCCTACAATGAGCAGTTCTTC.

This chain connects TRBV28 to TRBJ2-7; 7 nucleotides agree with TRBD1. V lost 5 bases, J lost 6 bases, and 10 bases stayed unmatched. The CDR3 totals 14 residues. Germline loops: CDR1 MDHEN, CDR2 SYDVKM. The CDR3, as DNA: TGTGCCAGCAGTGAACGACAGGGTTCAGGCGAGCAGTACTTC. This translates into CASSERQGSGEQYF.

The rearrangement links TRBV4-1 to TRBJ2-7; D is possibly TRBD1 (5 bases). CDR3 length: 13 residues. V gave up 2 bases and J gave up 7 bases, with 12 bases separating them. Germline CDR1 reads MGHRA; CDR2 reads YSYEKL. CDR3 DNA sequence: TGCGCCAGCAGCCAAACAGGTGTGCGAGAGCAGTACTTC. Residues: CASSQTGVREQYF.

The chain employs TRBV5-1 and TRBJ2-1; D remains ambiguous. V was cut by 4 bases and J by 4 bases, with 12 bases left in between. CDR3 length: 14 residues. From germline, CDR1 is SGHRS and CDR2 YFSETQ. The CDR3 sequence: CASSRTRNYNEQFF. In DNA form, the CDR3 reads TGCGCCAGCAGCCGCACAAGAAATTACAATGAGCAGTTCTTC.

This clone was counted between two and nine times. This sequence joins TRBV24-1 and TRBJ2-3; TRBD2 might be the D (7 bases). Trimming left V 4 bases short and J 3 bases short, with 19 bases between. Germline assignment: CDR1 KGHDR and CDR2 SFDVKD. The CDR3 totals 17 residues. The CDR3 loop reads CATSEGLFRRGTDTQYF. The CDR3 DNA is TGTGCCACCAGTGAGGGACTATTCCGTAGGGGGACAGATACGCAGTATTTT.

The rearrangement links TRBV15 to TRBJ2-3, with TRBD2 matching over 8 bases. V was clipped by 10 bases and J by 4 bases; unmatched bases: 7. CDR1 is LNHNV, CDR2 YYDKDF, per germline (reference sequence). CDR3 length equals 13 residues. The CDR3: CASAGTRADTQYF. CDR3 nucleotides: TGTGCCAGCGCCGGGACTAGGGCAGATACGCAGTATTTT.

This chain links TRBV2 with TRBJ1-1, with 9 bases lining up with TRBD1. Germline V CDR1 and CDR2: SNHLY, FYNNEI. CDR3 size: 14 residues. V shed 5 bases, J shed 6 bases, and the junction held 7 bases outside the gene matches. The CDR3 spells CASSLETGGSEAFF. The CDR3 DNA reads as TGTGCCAGCAGTCTAGAGACAGGGGGGTCTGAAGCTTTCTTT.

This chain uses TRBV13 with TRBJ2-1; D unresolved. The CDR3 is 15 residues long. V was trimmed by 4 bases and J by 0 bases, leaving 10 bases between them. The germline V gene encodes CDR1 PRHDT and CDR2 FYEKMQ (reference sequence). CDR3 protein: CASSSGLSSYNEQFF. DNA of the CDR3: TGTGCCAGCAGCTCAGGCCTTAGCTCCTACAATGAGCAGTTCTTC.

The chain links TRBV30 to TRBJ1-5; 12 bases are a match to TRBD1. Germline-derived CDR1 and CDR2 are GTSNPN and SVGIG (reference sequence). This CDR3 comprises 15 residues. V was pared by 2 bases and J by 6 bases, with 5 bases of the junction left unmatched. The CDR3 protein is CAWSPRDRGLQPQHF. The CDR3 nucleotides read TGTGCCTGGAGTCCGCGGGACAGGGGGCTTCAGCCCCAGCATTTT.

The chain couples TRBV28 to TRBJ1-3; no reliable D call. CDR1 and CDR2 (germline): MDHEN, SYDVKM. V dropped 7 bases and J dropped 0 bases, with 4 bases sitting between them. The CDR3 has 12 residues. The CDR3 DNA reads as TGTGCCAGCATCTCCTCTGGAAACACCATATATTTT. Protein: CASISSGNTIYF.

CDR3 in amino acids: CASRGGIGDGYEQYF. Here the CDR3 DNA reads TGTGCCAGCAGGGGGGGGATAGGAGACGGCTACGAGCAGTACTTC. The rearrangement uses TRBV6-5 and TRBJ2-7; 7 nucleotides agree with TRBD2. CDR1 and CDR2 from the germline V gene are MNHEY and SVGAGI. V lost 6 bases and J lost 3; bases outside the gene matches: 11. This CDR3 is built from 15 residues.

This rearrangement joins TRBV4-2 to TRBJ1-1; D is unresolved. CDR1 and CDR2 from the germline V gene are LGHNA and YNFKEQ. The V end lost 4 bases, the J end lost 1 base, and 16 bases lay between the germline ends. The CDR3 runs to 16 residues. CDR3 amino acids: CASSPLNLDGNTEAFF. The CDR3 region has the DNA TGTGCCAGCAGCCCGCTAAACCTAGACGGGAACACTGAAGCTTTCTTT.

Comments on this clone: At one end the junction does not follow the germline gene, possibly because of a read error. This chain connects TRBV4-1 to TRBJ1-2; TRBD1 agrees at 7 bases. The V gene's germline CDR1 is MGHRA and CDR2 YSYEKL. This CDR3 is 17 amino acids long. The CDR3 DNA follows: TGCGCCAGCAGCCAACCCTATGGACAGGACTCAAACTCTGGCTACACCTTC. Translating gives CASSQPYGQDSNSGYTF.